The text below deals with one T cell receptor beta chain. Its target is unknown. The sample belongs to a study of vaccination effects on CD4 cells after COVID-19. Looking at the study overall: Vaccine administered to participants consisted of two doses of either BNT162b2 or mRNA-1273. Convalescent patients (n = two) were sampled 16 days and one week prevaccination.

The CDR3 extends over 15 amino acids. Trimming at V came to 4 bases and at J to 2 bases, leaving 7 bases not matched to a gene. Germline V gene data show CDR1 as LNHDA and CDR2 as SQIVND (reference sequence). General study results and limits: After vaccination, at late timepoints, clones induced by infection and by vaccine contracted markedly.

Sequencing was performed with immunoSEQ multiplex PCR; in TCRdb, only in-frame clones are kept and a portion is missing. The table records approximately 70,000 clones, roughly 73% of them present only once. Antigen-specific CD4+ T cell clonotypes were called by their expansion after viral peptide-pool culture in ViraFEST. Following culture for ten to eleven days, CD4+ T cells were isolated. Sometime from March through December 2020, the person acquired a SARS-CoV-2 infection that PCR confirmed. Days 3 and 7 were when half the medium was replaced with IL-2 medium. The source was CD4+ T cells from PBMCs cultured with HIV peptides, collected before COVID-19 vaccination. Subset defined: HIV-1 Nef peptide pool negative control/reference culture. The receptor was derived from a human donor who had a prior SARS-CoV-2 infection. The gene calls are TRBV19 and TRBJ2-7, with TRBD1 matching 8 bases. CDR3 in DNA: TGTGCCAGTAGTAGCGGACAGGGCCGCCCCTACGAGCAGTACTTC. Protein sequence: CASSSGQGRPYEQYF.